This T cell receptor beta chain was identified in a study of cytotoxic CD8 clonotypes in ibrutinib-treated CLL. Clones were sequenced by immunoSEQ multiplex PCR, and TCRdb holds only the in-frame ones, with some missing. The sample lists about 56,000 clones, around 55% occurring once. Trimming removed 3 bases at V and 8 bases at J, with 8 bases between. Germline V CDR1 and CDR2: KGHSH, LQKENI. This CDR3 has 12 amino acids. The chain is built from TRBV18 and TRBJ2-1; D is uncertain. The input for sequencing was PBMCs, taken after 24 months of ibrutinib treatment. This receptor was obtained from a human donor with chronic lymphocytic leukemia. CDR3: CASSPVAYEQFF. DNA of the CDR3: TGTGCCAGCTCACCGGTAGCTTATGAGCAGTTCTTC.